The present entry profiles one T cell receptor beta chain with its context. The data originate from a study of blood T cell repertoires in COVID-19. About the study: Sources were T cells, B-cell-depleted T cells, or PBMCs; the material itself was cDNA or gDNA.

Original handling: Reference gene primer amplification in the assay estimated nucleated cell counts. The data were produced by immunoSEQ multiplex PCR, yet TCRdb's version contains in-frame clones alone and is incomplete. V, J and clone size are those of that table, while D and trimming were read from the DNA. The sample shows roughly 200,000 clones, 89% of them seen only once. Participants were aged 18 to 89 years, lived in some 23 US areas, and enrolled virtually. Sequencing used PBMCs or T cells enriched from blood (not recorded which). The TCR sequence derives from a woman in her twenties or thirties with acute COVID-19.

Written as DNA, the CDR3 is TGCGCCAGCAGCCAAGGTGGGGGGAATGAGCAGTTCTTC. It specifies CASSQGGGNEQFF. The chain joins TRBV4-3 to TRBJ2-1; tentatively, D is TRBD2 (6 bases). Trimming pared 1 base from V and 7 bases from J, leaving 8 bases between. CDR1 and CDR2 from the germline V gene are LGHNA and YSLEER. The CDR3 runs to 13 residues.